The 10 T cell receptor beta chains reported below all come from one sample, sequenced in a study of cytomegalovirus exposure and HLA in healthy donors. This table comes from immunoSEQ multiplex PCR, and its TCRdb copy is limited to in-frame clones, with some not included. Of a few hundred thousand clones in the sample, just over 85% are singletons; the top ten hold about 0.91%. The specimen was PBMCs. These receptors came from a woman aged 18-29 years in good health and CMV-seronegative.

The chain employs TRBV19 and TRBJ1-1; D is ambiguous. Germline lookup yields CDR1 LNHDA and CDR2 SQIVND (reference sequence). This CDR3 contains 14 residues. Trimming shortened V by 1 base and J by 0 bases, and 6 bases separated the two germline ends. CDR3 region: CASSIVALNTEAFF. CDR3 DNA: TGTGCCAGTAGTATAGTAGCATTGAACACTGAAGCTTTCTTT.

In this sample, this clone turned up once. The chain couples TRBV6-5 to TRBJ2-2, with D possibly being TRBD2 (5 bases). In germline, CDR1 is MNHEY, CDR2 SVGAGI. The CDR3 spans 14 residues. V dropped 3 bases and J dropped 6 bases, with 11 bases sitting between them. CDR3 sequence reads: CASSYGMRAGELFF. The CDR3 DNA reads as TGTGCCAGCAGTTATGGGATGAGGGCCGGGGAGCTGTTTTTT.

Note on this clone: Other DNA sequences from this sample encode an identical CDR3 as well. This chain connects TRBV7-6 to TRBJ2-3, with 8 bases lining up with TRBD2. J was trimmed by 3 bases and V by 1 base; bases with no gene match: 0. The CDR3 length is 14 residues. Per germline, CDR1 SGHVS and CDR2 FNYEAQ. The CDR3 reads CASSLGGRTDTQYF. The CDR3 nucleotides are TGTGCCAGCAGCTTAGGCGGGAGGACAGATACGCAGTATTTT. Full variable domain (remainder filled in from reference TRBV7-6 and TRBJ2-3): GAGVSQSPRYKVTKRGQDVALRCDPISGHVSLYWYRQALGQGPEFLTYFNYEAQQDKSGLPNDRFSAERPEGSISTLTIQRTEQRDSAMYRCASSLGGRTDTQYFGPGTRLTVL.

This chain joins TRBV4-1 and TRBJ2-1, with D possibly TRBD1 on 5 matching bases. V was cut by 3 bases and J by 9 bases, with 15 bases left in between. CDR3 size: 14 residues. Germline V gene sequence: CDR1 MGHRA, CDR2 YSYEKL. The CDR3 nucleotides read TGCGCCAGCAGCCACCCCTGGGGCTTCCCTGAGCAGTTCTTC. This translates into CASSHPWGFPEQFF.

The gene calls are TRBV6-5 and TRBJ1-1; 8 bases agree with TRBD1. V gave up 5 bases and J gave up 12 bases; unmatched junction bases: 11. CDR1 and CDR2 from the germline V gene are MNHEY and SVGAGI. This CDR3 spans 13 amino acids. CDR3 amino acids: CASSPGDRPKSFF. The CDR3 DNA reads as TGTGCCAGCAGTCCCGGGGACAGGCCCAAGTCTTTCTTT.

This clone was detected only a few times. The rearrangement links TRBV4-2 to TRBJ2-7; D may be TRBD1 (5 bases). Germline lookup yields CDR1 LGHNA and CDR2 YNFKEQ. There are 14 residues in the CDR3. V was shortened by 0 bases and J by 3 bases, with 9 bases between the two germline ends. CDR3 nucleotide sequence: TGTGCCAGCAGCCAAGAGATCGGACACTACGAGCAGTACTTC. Translation: CASSQEIGHYEQYF.

The V and J genes are TRBV25-1 and TRBJ2-5; D unresolved. V lost 5 bases and J 1 base, leaving 20 bases between the germline ends. In germline, CDR1 is MGHDK, CDR2 SYGVNS. CDR3 length: 17 residues. CDR3 loop: CASSTTPPRRIQETQYF. The CDR3 nucleotides read TGTGCCAGCAGTACCACCCCCCCCCGGAGAATCCAAGAGACCCAGTACTTC.

The genes are TRBV4-1 and TRBJ2-7; D is undetermined. Germline V gene sequence: CDR1 MGHRA, CDR2 YSYEKL. The CDR3 is made up of 15 amino acids. The germline V and J ends were trimmed by 1 base and 3 bases, with 13 bases remaining between them. The CDR3 sequence is CASSQVTASVYEQYF. CDR3 coding DNA: TGCGCCAGCAGCCAAGTTACAGCCTCTGTCTACGAGCAGTACTTC.

This clone is a singleton in its sample. J is TRBJ2-3 and V is TRBV5-1; D might be TRBD2 (6 bases). Trimming cost V 4 bases and J 2 bases, with 14 bases left between them. Looked up from germline, CDR1 is SGHRS and CDR2 is YFSETQ. The CDR3 loop spans 15 amino acids. CDR3 coding DNA: TGCGCCAGCAGCCCGGTAGGAGGGGTCACAGATACGCAGTATTTT. This translates into CASSPVGGVTDTQYF.

The chain is built from TRBV9 and TRBJ2-1; 9 bases align to TRBD2. The CDR3 covers 17 residues. Germline assignment: CDR1 SGDLS and CDR2 YYNGEE. V dropped 0 bases and J dropped 1; count of bases not matched to a gene: 5. CDR3 sequence reads: CASSVVSSGDSYNEQFF. CDR3 bases: TGTGCCAGCAGCGTAGTATCTAGCGGGGATTCCTACAATGAGCAGTTCTTC.